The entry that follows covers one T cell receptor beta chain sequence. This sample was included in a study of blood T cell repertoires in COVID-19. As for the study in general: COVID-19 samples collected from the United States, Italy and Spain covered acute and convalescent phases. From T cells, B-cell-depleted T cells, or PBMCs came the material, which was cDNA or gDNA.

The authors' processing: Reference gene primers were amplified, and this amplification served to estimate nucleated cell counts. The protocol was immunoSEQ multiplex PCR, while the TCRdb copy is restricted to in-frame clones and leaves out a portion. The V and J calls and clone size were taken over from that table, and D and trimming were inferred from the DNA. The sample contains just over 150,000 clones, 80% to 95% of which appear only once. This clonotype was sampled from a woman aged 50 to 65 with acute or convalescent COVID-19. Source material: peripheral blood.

The DNA for the CDR3 is TGTGCCTCATGGGGGGAGGGCACTGAAGCTTTCTTT. Translated, it gives CASWGEGTEAFF. This chain joins TRBV6-5 and TRBJ1-1; a possible D gene is TRBD1 (5 bases). Germline lookup yields CDR1 MNHEY and CDR2 SVGAGI. V lost 11 bases, J lost 4 bases, and 14 bases lay in between. This CDR3 spans 12 amino acids.